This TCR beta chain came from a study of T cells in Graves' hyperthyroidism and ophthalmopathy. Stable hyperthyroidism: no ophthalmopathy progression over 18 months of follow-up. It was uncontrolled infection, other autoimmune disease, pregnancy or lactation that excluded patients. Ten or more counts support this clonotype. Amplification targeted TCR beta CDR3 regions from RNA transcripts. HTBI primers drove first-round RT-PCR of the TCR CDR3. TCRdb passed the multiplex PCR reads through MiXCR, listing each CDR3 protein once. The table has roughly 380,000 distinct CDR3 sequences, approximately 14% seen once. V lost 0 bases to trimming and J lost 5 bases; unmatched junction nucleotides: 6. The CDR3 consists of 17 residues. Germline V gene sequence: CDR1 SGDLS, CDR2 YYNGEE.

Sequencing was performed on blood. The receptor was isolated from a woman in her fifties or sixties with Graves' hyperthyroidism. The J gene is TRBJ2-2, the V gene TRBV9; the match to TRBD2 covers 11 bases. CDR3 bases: TGTGCCAGCAGCGTAGGTAGCGGGAGGGCCAGGACCGGGGAGCTGTTTTTT. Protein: CASSVGSGRARTGELFF. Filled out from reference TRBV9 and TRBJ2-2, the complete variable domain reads DSGVTQTPKHLITATGQRVTLRCSPRSGDLSVYWYQQSLDQGLQFLIQYYNGEERAKGNILERFSAQQFPDLHSELNLSSLELGDSALYFCASSVGSGRARTGELFFGEGSRLTVL.